Following are 27 T cell receptor beta chains from one sample sequenced in a study of response to subunit inactivated influenza vaccine. One entry per CDR3 protein results from TCRdb running MiXCR on the RT-PCR reads. The repertoire holds 500,000 to 650,000 distinct CDR3 sequences, approximately 7.6% seen once, with 10% to 15% in the top ten. The sequenced sample was PBMCs from blood, obtained around 2 years after vaccination. These receptors came from a man between 45 and 75 years old who received an inactivated influenza vaccine.

This clonotype was seen a few times. V usage is TRBV2 and J usage is TRBJ1-6; no firm D call. The V end lost 7 bases, the J end lost 9 bases, and 16 bases lay between the germline ends. CDR1 SNHLY and CDR2 FYNNEI come from the germline V gene. The CDR3 consists of 14 residues. As DNA, the CDR3 is TGTGCCAGCACGTTTCAGGCGGAAGCTTCACCCCTCCACTTT. Its protein product is CASTFQAEASPLHF.

This clonotype was found a few times. The chain is built from TRBV20-1 and TRBJ2-7, with D perhaps TRBD1 or TRBD2 (7 bases each). With 6 bases removed from V and 3 bases from J, the gap between germline ends came to 24 bases. The CDR3 spans 16 residues. Germline V CDR1 and CDR2: DFQATT, SNEGSKA (reference sequence). The CDR3, as DNA: TGCAGTGCCGGGGAGGGGGCCAGCGGGACCTTCTACGAGCAGTACTTC. Encoded protein: CSAGEGASGTFYEQYF.

This sequence joins TRBV3-1 and TRBJ2-1; possibly TRBD2 for D (7 bases). Trimming left V 1 base short and J 3 bases short, with 16 bases between. Germline CDR1 and CDR2: LGHDT and YNNKEL (reference sequence). There are 17 residues in the CDR3. The CDR3 region is CASSQGGAGALYNEQFF. DNA for the CDR3: TGTGCCAGCAGCCAAGGGGGGGCGGGGGCCCTCTACAATGAGCAGTTCTTC.

The chain combines TRBV28 with TRBJ1-5; 8 bases match TRBD1. With 5 bases clipped from V and 2 bases from J, the junction kept 8 bases outside the gene matches. This CDR3 comprises 16 residues. Germline CDR1 is MDHEN and CDR2 is SYDVKM. The CDR3 bases are TGTGCCAGCAGTGCCCGGACAGGGTTCGGCAATCAGCCCCAGCATTTT. It specifies CASSARTGFGNQPQHF.

V and J are TRBV11-2 and TRBJ2-2; D might be TRBD1 or TRBD2, each matching 5 bases. Trimming took off 1 base at V and 12 bases at J, with 12 bases between the two ends. This CDR3 is 13 amino acids long. Germline CDR1 SGHAT, CDR2 FQNNGV. The DNA for the CDR3 is TGTGCCAGCAGCTTAGTGTGGACGGGACAGCTGTTTTTT. Protein sequence: CASSLVWTGQLFF. The variable domain in full, with the rest retrieved from reference TRBV11-2 and TRBJ2-2, is EAGVAQSPRYKIIEKRQSVAFWCNPISGHATLYWYQQILGQGPKLLIQFQNNGVVDDSQLPKDRFSAERLKGVDSTLKIQPAKLEDSAVYLCASSLVWTGQLFFGEGSRLTVL.

In this sample, this clonotype turned up many times. The chain links TRBV2 to TRBJ1-6; no firm D call. Looked up from germline, CDR1 is SNHLY and CDR2 is FYNNEI. CDR3 length: 14 amino acids. Trimming pared 6 bases from V and 4 bases from J, leaving 10 bases between. The CDR3 loop is CASSSGRYNSPLHF. DNA for the CDR3: TGTGCCAGCAGCTCCGGACGGTATAATTCACCCCTCCACTTT.

This rearrangement joins TRBV5-6 to TRBJ2-7; D call uncertain. Germline V gene lookup returns CDR1 SGHDT and CDR2 YYEEEE. The CDR3 runs to 12 residues. V dropped 3 bases and J dropped 7 bases, with 11 bases sitting between them. This CDR3 reads CASSSLVREQYF. The CDR3 DNA sequence: TGTGCCAGCAGCTCATTAGTTAGGGAGCAGTACTTC.

This clonotype was recorded a few times. V is TRBV6-2 or TRBV6-3 and J is TRBJ2-1; 7 bases align to TRBD2. The CDR3 runs 14 residues. The germline V gene encodes CDR1 MNHEY and CDR2 SVGEGT. The V segment lost 6 bases and the J segment 6 bases; nucleotides outside the gene matches: 8. Written as DNA, the CDR3 is TGTGCCAGCAGGCCCCTCACTAGCGCCAATGAGCAGTTCTTC. Its translation is CASRPLTSANEQFF.

The sample holds many counts of this clonotype. The rearrangement uses TRBV28 and TRBJ1-5, with a possible D match to TRBD1 (6 bases). The CDR3 loop spans 14 amino acids. The germline gives CDR1 MDHEN, CDR2 SYDVKM. V lost 7 bases and J lost 4, with 14 bases in between. The DNA of the CDR3 is TGTGCCAGCAACATCGGGGACAAAAATCAGCCCCAGCATTTT. Translation: CASNIGDKNQPQHF.

This clonotype was detected a few times. The V gene is TRBV28, the J gene TRBJ1-2, with a tentative D call TRBD1 (5 bases). CDR3 length: 16 residues. Per the germline V gene, CDR1 is MDHEN and CDR2 is SYDVKM. V lost 3 bases and J 4 bases, leaving 18 bases between the germline ends. The CDR3: CASSFNARASFYGYTF. CDR3 nucleotides: TGTGCCAGCAGTTTTAACGCCAGGGCTAGTTTCTATGGCTACACCTTC.

This clonotype showed up many times. This chain links TRBV20-1 with TRBJ1-6; D not resolved. Trimming left V 0 bases short and J 9 bases short, with 15 bases between. The CDR3 has 15 amino acids. Germline V gives CDR1 DFQATT, CDR2 SNEGSKA (reference sequence). CDR3 region: CSAREKSSFGSPLHF. The CDR3 nucleotides are TGCAGTGCTAGAGAAAAAAGTTCTTTTGGTTCACCCCTCCACTTT.

This clonotype was seen a few times. CDR3 DNA: TGTGCCACCAGCCACCGCCTGAGTAGCAGTCGGGATGAGCAGTTCTTC. Translation gives CATSHRLSSSRDEQFF. This chain joins TRBV15 and TRBJ2-1; D is unclear. From germline, CDR1 is LNHNV and CDR2 YYDKDF (reference sequence). CDR3 length equals 16 residues. V shed 5 bases and J shed 8 bases, with 22 bases lying between them.

This clonotype was seen more than once but under ten times. The rearrangement uses TRBV5-1 and TRBJ2-5; D not certain. The CDR3 runs to 13 residues. The ends were cut back, 4 bases at V and 1 base at J, with 8 bases in the middle. Germline V CDR1 and CDR2: SGHRS, YFSETQ. The CDR3 is CASSGVLQETQYF. The DNA of the CDR3 is TGCGCCAGCAGCGGCGTACTCCAAGAGACCCAGTACTTC. Full variable domain (outside the CDR3, taken from reference TRBV5-1 and TRBJ2-5): KAGVTQTPRYLIKTRGQQVTLSCSPISGHRSVSWYQQTPGQGLQFLFEYFSETQRNKGNFPGRFSGRQFSNSRSEMNVSTLELGDSALYLCASSGVLQETQYFGPGTRLLVL.

In this sample, this clonotype turned up a few times. The chain links TRBV12-3 or TRBV12-4 to TRBJ1-2; D unresolved. With 3 bases removed from V and 2 bases from J, the gap between germline ends came to 10 bases. This CDR3 is built from 14 residues. CDR3 sequence (DNA): TGTGCCAGCAGTTTCCGTTCCAGCAACTATGGCTACACCTTC. As protein: CASSFRSSNYGYTF.

This clonotype was counted only a few times. The V gene is TRBV5-1, the J gene TRBJ2-4; D is possibly TRBD1 or TRBD2 (5 bases each). Germline CDR1 SGHRS, CDR2 YFSETQ. V was cut by 9 bases and J by 0 bases, with 22 bases left in between. CDR3 length: 17 amino acids. This CDR3 is CANPGPTGLTAKNIQYF. The CDR3 DNA sequence: TGCGCCAATCCTGGGCCTACAGGACTCACAGCCAAAAACATTCAGTACTTC. The complete variable domain, with remaining parts taken from reference TRBV5-1 and TRBJ2-4, reads KAGVTQTPRYLIKTRGQQVTLSCSPISGHRSVSWYQQTPGQGLQFLFEYFSETQRNKGNFPGRFSGRQFSNSRSEMNVSTLELGDSALYLCANPGPTGLTAKNIQYFGAGTRLSVL.

This clonotype has just a few counts. The V call is TRBV20-1, the J call TRBJ2-7, with a possible D match to TRBD2 (5 bases). The CDR3 runs to 13 residues. The germline CDR1 and CDR2 sequences are DFQATT and SNEGSKA (reference sequence). Trimming removed 2 bases from V and 3 bases from J, with 11 bases in between. CDR3 region: CSARPSSFYEQYF. The CDR3 DNA sequence: TGCAGTGCTAGACCTAGCAGCTTCTACGAGCAGTACTTC.

The CDR3 is CASSSSSGRGTGELFF. CDR3 coding DNA: TGTGCCAGCTCATCATCTAGCGGGCGAGGCACCGGGGAGCTGTTTTTT. The chain recombines TRBV18 with TRBJ2-2, with 8 bases lining up with TRBD2. J lost 4 bases, V lost 5 bases, and 9 bases had no gene match. Germline V gene data show CDR1 as KGHSH and CDR2 as LQKENI. The CDR3 extends over 16 amino acids.

The table lists this clonotype with a few counts. V is TRBV12-5 and J is TRBJ2-7; D is undetermined. The CDR3 is made up of 12 amino acids. Looked up from germline, CDR1 is LGHNT and CDR2 is FRNRAP. V gave up 7 bases and J gave up 5 bases, with 12 bases separating them. The chain's CDR3 is CASDVRSNEQYF. In DNA, the CDR3 is TGTGCTAGTGACGTTAGGTCCAACGAGCAGTACTTC.

This clonotype was counted a few times. The chain employs TRBV29-1 and TRBJ1-4, with D tentatively TRBD1 (6 bases). Trimming cost V 7 bases and J 4 bases, with 25 bases left between them. Germline V gene sequence: CDR1 SQVTM, CDR2 ANQGSEA. The CDR3 length is 17 residues. CDR3 in DNA: TGCAGCGCTCAAATGGGTTATGCAGGGGACGGTAATGAAAAACTGTTTTTT. Residues: CSAQMGYAGDGNEKLFF.

This clonotype was found many times. CDR3 nucleotide sequence: TGCAGTGCTAGAGGGTGGGGGATTGCGCACACTGAAGCTTTCTTT. It translates to CSARGWGIAHTEAFF. J is TRBJ1-1 and V is TRBV20-1, with D possibly TRBD1 on 5 matching bases. The CDR3 spans 15 residues. Germline loops: CDR1 DFQATT, CDR2 SNEGSKA (reference sequence). Trimming took 1 base from V and 3 from J, leaving 15 bases between them.

In this sample, this clonotype turned up a few times. V and J are TRBV6-2 or TRBV6-3 and TRBJ1-6; no clear D gene. The CDR3 contains 14 residues. Germline V gene lookup returns CDR1 MNHEY and CDR2 SVGEGT. V dropped 4 bases and J dropped 10 bases, with 14 bases sitting between them. Here the CDR3 DNA reads TGTGCCAGCAGTTCCCCCGGCTCCCTCTCACCCCTCCACTTT. The encoded protein is CASSSPGSLSPLHF.

The chain couples TRBV11-1 to TRBJ2-7; 11 nucleotides match TRBD1. Germline V gene lookup returns CDR1 SGHAT and CDR2 FQDESV (reference sequence). The junction had 5 bases not matched to a gene; V was cut back by 8 bases and J by 2 bases. The CDR3 length is 14 residues. The CDR3 sequence is CASGRTGGPYEQYF. CDR3 sequence (DNA): TGTGCCAGCGGCCGGACAGGGGGCCCCTACGAGCAGTACTTC.

This clonotype was seen many times. V is TRBV5-1 and J is TRBJ2-3; tentatively, D is TRBD1 (6 bases). Trimming pared 4 bases from V and 2 bases from J, leaving 17 bases between. The CDR3 is 16 amino acids. CDR1 and CDR2 (germline): SGHRS, YFSETQ. The CDR3 coding sequence is TGCGCCAGCAGCCCCTTAGGGGACACAGACACAGATACGCAGTATTTT. It specifies CASSPLGDTDTDTQYF.

This clonotype was detected a few times. The V gene is TRBV20-1, the J gene TRBJ1-6; a possible D gene is TRBD1 (5 bases). The CDR3 consists of 15 residues. Germline-derived CDR1 and CDR2 are DFQATT and SNEGSKA (reference sequence). V lost 6 bases, J lost 6 bases, and 18 bases lay in between. In nucleotides, the CDR3 is TGCAGTGCGGGACTAGCGGGGTTGGTTAATTCACCCCTCCACTTT. This sequence encodes CSAGLAGLVNSPLHF.

This clonotype came up many times. The J gene is TRBJ2-5, the V gene TRBV6-5; possible D gene TRBD2, 6 bases. CDR3 size: 16 residues. V was shortened by 0 bases and J by 7 bases, with 18 bases between the two germline ends. Germline assignment: CDR1 MNHEY and CDR2 SVGAGI. CDR3 residues: CASSYSPIVRAGTQYF. In DNA form, the CDR3 reads TGTGCCAGCAGTTACTCTCCAATCGTCCGAGCGGGGACCCAGTACTTC.

This clonotype appeared many times. This rearrangement joins TRBV12-3 or TRBV12-4 to TRBJ1-1; D gene ambiguous. V gave up 3 bases and J gave up 1 base, with 6 bases separating them. The CDR3 extends over 13 amino acids. CDR3 amino acids: CASSFSRNTEAFF. CDR3 nucleotides: TGTGCCAGCAGTTTTTCCAGGAACACTGAAGCTTTCTTT.

The V gene is TRBV5-6, the J gene TRBJ2-7; TRBD1 aligns across 9 bases. CDR3 length: 14 amino acids. The germline gives CDR1 SGHDT, CDR2 YYEEEE. J gave up 1 base and V 7 bases, and 6 bases lay outside the gene matches. CDR3 nucleotide sequence: TGTGCCAGCGGCTCCGGGACAGGGTCCTACGAGCAGTACTTC. Its translation: CASGSGTGSYEQYF.